This TCR beta chain was recovered during a study of molecular identifiers for immune sequencing clone quantification. V trimming: 6 bases; J trimming: 0 bases; junction bases outside the gene matches: 5. The CDR3 sequence is 16 residues long. The V gene's germline CDR1 is MGHRA and CDR2 YSYEKL. Using its own MiXCR run on the PCR reads, TCRdb lists one record per CDR3 protein. The repertoire holds about half a million distinct CDR3 sequences, under 30% seen once, with around 0.76% in the top ten. This rearrangement joins TRBV4-1 to TRBJ2-3, with 11 bases fitting TRBD2. This clonotype was sampled from a human donor in good health. Some libraries in this study had Jurkat cell RNA spiked in. The sequenced sample was naive CD8+ T cells from blood, with Jurkat cell RNA spiked in. The subset here: FACS-sorted CD8+CD4-CCR7+CD45RA+ naive T cells. The CDR3 is CASRVAGGPSTDTQYF. The CDR3, as DNA: TGCGCCAGCAGGGTAGCGGGAGGGCCGAGCACAGATACGCAGTATTTT.